This T cell receptor (beta chain) was recorded in a study of liver allograft versus peripheral blood T cells (dated by TCRdb to about 2020). Notes on the research overall: In liver transplant recipients, the study looked at T cell receptor repertoires in the peripheral blood and set them against the repertoires found within the transplanted livers.

Overall study outcomes, separate from this receptor: According to the report, the T cell receptor repertoires detected in peripheral blood were different from the repertoires found inside liver allografts.

The instrument was an Illumina MiSeq. The public reads were run again by TCRdb, first through fastp at Q25 and then through MiXCR, and only productive beta chains were kept. CDR3 protein sequences are deduplicated, and each keeps its most common genes and DNA. Present in this sample are more than 9,000 distinct CDR3 sequences, roughly 19% of which were seen just once. The ten largest make up less than 2% of the sample. Judged by its sample share, this clonotype qualifies as medium-sized (0.01 to 0.1%). What antigen it recognizes has not been identified. No base quality information exists; no much larger clone differs at one position. The CDR3 has 16 amino acids, counting the end cysteine and phenylalanine. This entry keeps only the CDR3 DNA: 48 bases, framed from base 1. Sequences KGHSH (CDR1) and LQKENI (CDR2) are obtained from the germline V gene. The junction shows trimming of 1 base on V and 7 bases on J, and the gene matches do not reach 7 bases of it.

The receptor's source is a human patient who had a liver transplant. Post transplant, some T cells may arise from the graft donor. Recombination linked TRBV18 to TRBJ1-6, with 7 bases aligning to TRBD1. The CDR3 here reads CASSPLEGATNSPLHF. Read as DNA, the sequence is TGTGCCAGCTCACCACTTGAGGGGGCTACGAATTCACCCCTCCACTTT.